This is a list of T cell receptor beta chains from one sample in a study of T cells in localized non-small cell lung cancer. Sequencing was performed with immunoSEQ multiplex PCR; in TCRdb, only in-frame clones are kept and a portion is missing. The data contain fewer than 100,000 clones, 80% of them singletons. The sample consisted of peripheral blood, taken before any cancer treatment. Receptors originate from a female donor of 60 years or more with stage I lung adenocarcinoma. The CDR3 runs from the conserved cysteine through the conserved F or W. The D gene is left open where the match is weak. A clone size is listed for some rows: how often the clone was seen (once, few, many), or a class if it is expanded.

>TRBJ2-5|TRBV7-9|.|TRBD2
CASSVTSGGALETQYF
TGTGCCAGCAGCGTGACTAGCGGGGGGGCCCTAGAGACCCAGTACTTC
>TRBJ1-1|TRBV7-2|.|.
CASSLASGSWTFF
TGTGCCAGCAGCTTAGCGTCGGGCAGTTGGACTTTCTTT
>TRBJ2-5|TRBV5-6|few|.
CASRQGALTQYF
TGTGCCAGCAGACAAGGGGCCCTGACCCAGTACTTC
>TRBJ1-5|TRBV6-6|.|.
CASSYRQGSNQPQHF
TGTGCCAGCAGTTACAGGCAGGGTAGCAATCAGCCCCAGCATTTT
>TRBJ2-3|TRBV29-1|.|.
CSVGTADTQYF
TGCAGCGTTGGGACGGCAGATACGCAGTATTTT
>TRBJ2-5|TRBV2|.|.
CASSSDGSLGETQYF
TGTGCCAGTTCATCCGACGGGTCCCTGGGAGAGACCCAGTACTTC
>TRBJ1-5|TRBV6-1|few|.
CASSEGRSYSNQPQHF
TGTGCCAGCAGTGAGGGTCGAAGCTATAGCAATCAGCCCCAGCATTTT
>TRBJ2-3|TRBV6-1|.|TRBD2
CASSTGLAGTDTQYF
TGTGCCAGCTCCACGGGACTAGCGGGAACAGATACGCAGTATTTT
>TRBJ2-1|TRBV7-2|.|TRBD2
CASILSGGRYNEQFF
TGTGCCAGCATACTTAGCGGGGGGCGCTACAATGAGCAGTTCTTC
>TRBJ2-3|TRBV6-6|.|.
CASSYSGSRGTDTQYF
TGTGCCAGCAGTTACTCCGGGTCTCGCGGCACAGATACGCAGTATTTT
>TRBJ1-4|TRBV7-2|once|.
CASSLATKMEKLFF
TGTGCCAGCAGCTTAGCGACAAAGATGGAAAAACTGTTTTTT
>TRBJ2-3|TRBV6-4|.|.
CASSEQGDTQYF
TGTGCCAGCAGTGAGCAAGGGGATACGCAGTATTTT
>TRBJ1-5|TRBV7-2|.|.
CASSPTGSGNQPQHF
TGTGCCAGCAGCCCCACGGGATCAGGCAATCAGCCCCAGCATTTT
>TRBJ1-4|TRBV6-1|.|TRBD1
CASSDRQGARNEKLFF
TGTGCCAGCAGTGATAGGCAGGGGGCACGTAATGAAAAACTGTTTTTT